One and the same sample provided the 27 T cell receptor beta chains below, sequenced in a study of T-cell memory formation after mild COVID-19. TCRdb fed the 5' RACE reads into MiXCR, producing one record per CDR3 protein. Of about 130,000 distinct CDR3 sequences in the sample, roughly 15% were seen once. Sequencing was carried out using PBMCs or a T cell subset sorted from them (not recorded which). Receptor source: an adult woman who had mild COVID-19 (a few samples of this study predate the infection). Cell type and time point are not known.

This clonotype was detected only once. This chain connects TRBV10-3 to TRBJ1-2, with D perhaps matching TRBD1 (5 bases). Trimming stripped 2 bases from V and 4 bases from J, with 17 bases between. Germline CDR1 is ENHRY and CDR2 is SYGVKD. This CDR3 has 16 amino acids. This CDR3 reads CAISEDSFNQGYGYTF. CDR3 nucleotide sequence: TGTGCCATCAGTGAGGACAGCTTCAACCAGGGCTATGGCTACACCTTC.

The chain couples TRBV3-1 to TRBJ1-1, with D unresolved. Trimming shortened V by 3 bases and J by 4 bases, and 6 bases separated the two germline ends. Germline V gives CDR1 LGHDT, CDR2 YNNKEL (reference sequence). CDR3 length equals 12 residues. CDR3 protein: CASSQRSTEAFF. The CDR3 DNA is TGTGCCAGCAGCCAGCGCAGCACTGAAGCTTTCTTT.

The chain joins TRBV19 to TRBJ2-1, with TRBD1 matching over 10 bases. V lost 5 bases and J lost 3; bases outside the gene matches: 13. Germline-derived CDR1 and CDR2 are LNHDA and SQIVND (reference sequence). The CDR3 covers 18 residues. The chain's CDR3 is CASSPRTGGSFRYNEQFF. In DNA, the CDR3 is TGTGCCAGTAGTCCCAGGACAGGGGGATCATTTCGCTACAATGAGCAGTTCTTC.

This chain links TRBV5-1 with TRBJ1-3, with D hard to call. This CDR3 contains 15 residues. V was pared by 3 bases and J by 0 bases, with 10 bases between. The germline gives CDR1 SGHRS, CDR2 YFSETQ. CDR3 coding DNA: TGCGCCAGCAGCTCGTCGGGATCCTCTGGAAACACCATATATTTT. As protein: CASSSSGSSGNTIYF.

This chain joins TRBV5-4 and TRBJ1-1; no clear D. CDR3 length: 13 residues. V was trimmed by 5 bases and J by 5 bases, leaving 13 bases between them. Per germline, CDR1 SGHNT and CDR2 YYREEE (reference sequence). CDR3 residues: CASRGWQETEAFF. As DNA, the CDR3 is TGTGCCAGCAGGGGGTGGCAGGAGACTGAAGCTTTCTTT.

V and J are TRBV5-1 and TRBJ1-4; D gene unclear. Trimming removed 4 bases at V and 3 bases at J, with 16 bases between. The CDR3 totals 16 residues. The V gene's germline CDR1 is SGHRS and CDR2 YFSETQ. In DNA, the CDR3 is TGCGCCAGCAGCCGAATAACCACGCAGGCTAATGAAAAACTGTTTTTT. Amino acids: CASSRITTQANEKLFF.

In this sample, this clonotype turned up a few times. CDR3 in amino acids: CASSEWGAHFF. CDR3 nucleotide sequence: TGTGCCAGCAGTGAATGGGGGGCTCATTTCTTC. J is TRBJ2-1 and V is TRBV2; D may correspond to TRBD1 or TRBD2 (6 bases each). CDR3 length: 11 amino acids. The germline gives CDR1 SNHLY, CDR2 FYNNEI. V lost 2 bases to trimming and J lost 16 bases, with 12 bases between them.

This clonotype was detected only a few times. The rearrangement joins TRBV5-4 to TRBJ2-2, with TRBD2 matching over 7 bases. The trim removed 3 bases at V and 6 bases at J, leaving 11 bases unmatched. The CDR3 extends over 16 amino acids. Germline values: CDR1 SGHNT, CDR2 YYREEE (reference sequence). CDR3 region: CASSYVGGRLAGELFF. CDR3 nucleotides: TGTGCCAGCAGCTACGTGGGGGGGAGGTTGGCCGGGGAGCTGTTTTTT.

This clonotype was found a few times. The genes are TRBV13 and TRBJ1-1; 10 nucleotides agree with TRBD1. The germline V gene has CDR1 PRHDT and CDR2 FYEKMQ (reference sequence). The CDR3 has 15 residues. The J segment lost 3 bases and the V segment lost 4 bases, leaving 5 bases of the junction unmatched. CDR3 in amino acids: CASSWTGGWDTEAFF. The CDR3 DNA reads as TGTGCCAGCAGCTGGACAGGGGGTTGGGACACTGAAGCTTTCTTT.

This clonotype was seen a few times. V and J are TRBV7-9 and TRBJ1-2; the D gene is possibly TRBD1 (5 bases). V dropped 3 bases and J dropped 8 bases, with 13 bases sitting between them. CDR1 is SEHNR, CDR2 FQNEAQ, per germline (reference sequence). This CDR3 comprises 13 residues. The CDR3 region is CASSFAAGGGYTF. For the CDR3, the DNA is TGTGCCAGCAGCTTTGCCGCCGGGGGGGGCTACACCTTC.

This clonotype was found a few times. This chain uses TRBV11-1 with TRBJ2-4; no clear D. The V gene lost 4 bases and the J gene lost 1 base, with 14 bases spanning the gap. The CDR3 totals 16 residues. Germline V gives CDR1 SGHAT, CDR2 FQDESV (reference sequence). The CDR3 reads CASSSGIGVAKNIQYF. The CDR3 DNA follows: TGTGCCAGCAGCTCCGGAATCGGCGTCGCCAAAAACATTCAGTACTTC.

This clonotype was picked up a small number of times. The V gene is TRBV27, the J gene TRBJ2-5, with 7 positions matching TRBD2. The V gene's germline CDR1 is MNHEY and CDR2 SMNVEV (reference sequence). The trim removed 0 bases at V and 5 bases at J, leaving 3 bases unmatched. This CDR3 has 14 residues. The CDR3 here is CASSLSYGGETQYF. CDR3 bases: TGTGCCAGCAGTTTATCGTACGGGGGGGAGACCCAGTACTTC.

This clonotype was counted only a few times. This chain uses TRBV6-5 with TRBJ2-1, with 8 bases matching TRBD2. Trimming at V came to 8 bases and at J to 6 bases, leaving 6 bases not matched to a gene. The germline V gene has CDR1 MNHEY and CDR2 SVGAGI. CDR3 length: 13 amino acids. The CDR3 reads CASGTRQGNEQFF. The CDR3 region has the DNA TGTGCCAGCGGGACTAGACAAGGCAATGAGCAGTTCTTC.

This clonotype showed up just a few times. The J gene is TRBJ2-5, the V gene TRBV2; no firm D call. V shed 3 bases and J shed 0 bases, with 8 bases lying between them. Germline V gene lookup returns CDR1 SNHLY and CDR2 FYNNEI. The CDR3 is made up of 14 amino acids. CDR3 residues: CASSESSNQETQYF. In DNA, the CDR3 is TGTGCCAGCAGTGAGTCGTCGAACCAAGAGACCCAGTACTTC. The whole variable domain, remainder taken from reference TRBV2 and TRBJ2-5, is EPEVTQTPSHQVTQMGQEVILRCVPISNHLYFYWYRQILGQKVEFLVSFYNNEISEKSEIFDDQFSVERPDGSNFTLKIRSTKLEDSAMYFCASSESSNQETQYFGPGTRLLVL.

The genes are TRBV10-3 and TRBJ2-7; no clear D. CDR1 is ENHRY and CDR2 is SYGVKD in the germline V gene. This CDR3 is built from 11 residues. V lost 2 bases and J lost 5, with 4 bases in between. The CDR3 spells CAISEMDEQYF. In DNA, the CDR3 is TGTGCCATCAGTGAGATGGACGAGCAGTACTTC.

This clonotype was counted only a few times. The chain links TRBV7-8 to TRBJ2-1, with 8 positions matching TRBD2. Unmatched junction bases numbered 8, after V lost 3 bases and J lost 7 bases. The CDR3 sequence is 15 residues long. The germline gives CDR1 SGHVS, CDR2 FQNEAQ. The chain's CDR3 is CASSFPAGEVNEQFF. CDR3 DNA sequence: TGTGCCAGCAGCTTCCCAGCGGGAGAGGTAAATGAGCAGTTCTTC. Based on the CDR3 plus reference TRBV7-8 and TRBJ2-1, the full variable domain is GAGVSQSPRYKVAKRGQDVALRCDPISGHVSLFWYQQALGQGPEFLTYFQNEAQLDKSGLPSDRFFAERPEGSVSTLKIQRTQQEDSAVYLCASSFPAGEVNEQFFGPGTRLTVL.

The rearrangement joins TRBV7-8 to TRBJ2-2; perhaps TRBD1 as D (6 bases). The CDR3 is 19 residues long. CDR1 is SGHVS and CDR2 is FQNEAQ in the germline V gene. The germline V and J ends were trimmed by 5 bases and 4 bases, with 26 bases remaining between them. The CDR3 DNA follows: TGTGCCAGCAGCCAAGATGGCCTAAGGGGGATTATGAGCACCGGGGAGCTGTTTTTT. The encoded protein is CASSQDGLRGIMSTGELFF.

This clonotype came up a few times. The genes are TRBV29-1 and TRBJ2-7; the match to TRBD2 covers 8 bases. The CDR3 runs 13 residues. The junction had 3 bases not matched to a gene; V was cut back by 5 bases and J by 0 bases. Germline CDR1 and CDR2: SQVTM and ANQGSEA. DNA of the CDR3: TGCAGCGTTCTAGCGGGCGTCTCCTACGAGCAGTACTTC. Translating gives CSVLAGVSYEQYF.

The chain employs TRBV30 and TRBJ2-1, with D perhaps matching TRBD2 (5 bases). V was shortened by 0 bases and J by 4 bases, with 10 bases between the two germline ends. CDR1 GTSNPN and CDR2 SVGIG come from the germline V gene (reference sequence). The CDR3 is 14 residues long. The CDR3 here is CAWSVFRGYNEQFF. The CDR3 DNA reads as TGTGCCTGGAGTGTATTCCGGGGTTACAATGAGCAGTTCTTC.

The chain uses TRBV3-1 and TRBJ1-6, with no clear D. Trimming cost V 3 bases and J 6 bases, with 12 bases left between them. CDR3 length equals 15 residues. Looked up from germline, CDR1 is LGHDT and CDR2 is YNNKEL (reference sequence). CDR3 in DNA: TGTGCCAGCAGCCACGTCGGACTCAGTAATTCACCCCTCCACTTT. It translates to CASSHVGLSNSPLHF.

This clonotype was detected a few times. This sequence joins TRBV4-1 and TRBJ1-1; a weak D match, TRBD1 (6 bases). Germline V gene lookup returns CDR1 MGHRA and CDR2 YSYEKL. The CDR3 runs 11 residues. Trimming took off 6 bases at V and 4 bases at J, with 6 bases between the two ends. The CDR3, as DNA: TGCGCCAGCAGGGACAGCACTGAAGCTTTCTTT. It yields the protein CASRDSTEAFF.

This rearrangement joins TRBV10-3 to TRBJ2-7; 7 nucleotides match TRBD2. The germline CDR1 and CDR2 sequences are ENHRY and SYGVKD. The V gene end was trimmed by 6 bases and the J gene end by 1 base; junction bases not matched to a gene: 6. This CDR3 region has 14 residues. DNA of the CDR3: TGTGCCATCAGGACACGGGACTATTCCTACGAGCAGTACTTC. Amino acid sequence: CAIRTRDYSYEQYF.

This rearrangement joins TRBV5-5 to TRBJ2-2; D is undetermined. This CDR3 has 14 amino acids. Trimming pared 0 bases from V and 5 bases from J, leaving 8 bases between. Germline V lookup: CDR1 SGHKS, CDR2 YYEKEE (reference sequence). CDR3 coding DNA: TGTGCCAGCAGCTTGGTAGCAGGAACCGGGGAGCTGTTTTTT. Translating gives CASSLVAGTGELFF.

This clonotype showed up just a few times. This sequence joins TRBV4-1 and TRBJ2-1; maybe TRBD2 (6 bases). This CDR3 comprises 14 residues. Deletions cut 1 base from V and 3 bases from J, with 7 bases between. From germline, CDR1 is MGHRA and CDR2 YSYEKL. CDR3 in amino acids: CASSQGDFYNEQFF. The CDR3 DNA follows: TGCGCCAGCAGCCAAGGGGACTTCTACAATGAGCAGTTCTTC.

This clonotype has ten or more counts. V usage is TRBV20-1 and J usage is TRBJ2-7; no firm D call. The germline V gene encodes CDR1 DFQATT and CDR2 SNEGSKA (reference sequence). V gave up 6 bases and J gave up 0 bases, with 12 bases separating them. The CDR3 loop spans 13 amino acids. The DNA of the CDR3 is TGCAGTGCCCTCCAGCTGGTCTCCTACGAGCAGTACTTC. Amino acid sequence: CSALQLVSYEQYF.

The chain has TRBV12-3 or TRBV12-4 and TRBJ1-1; unclear D gene. This CDR3 is built from 13 residues. V was trimmed by 5 bases and J by 0 bases, leaving 7 bases between them. The CDR3 bases are TGTGCCAGCAGTGACTTTATGAACACTGAAGCTTTCTTT. Its protein is CASSDFMNTEAFF.

This clonotype was seen more than once but under ten times. This chain connects TRBV27 to TRBJ2-1; 7 bases map to TRBD2. The CDR3 length is 13 residues. The germline CDR1 and CDR2 sequences are MNHEY and SMNVEV (reference sequence). Trimming at V came to 6 bases and at J to 7 bases, leaving 6 bases not matched to a gene. The CDR3 region is CASSRREGNEQFF. Here the CDR3 DNA reads TGTGCCAGCAGCCGGAGGGAGGGGAATGAGCAGTTCTTC.